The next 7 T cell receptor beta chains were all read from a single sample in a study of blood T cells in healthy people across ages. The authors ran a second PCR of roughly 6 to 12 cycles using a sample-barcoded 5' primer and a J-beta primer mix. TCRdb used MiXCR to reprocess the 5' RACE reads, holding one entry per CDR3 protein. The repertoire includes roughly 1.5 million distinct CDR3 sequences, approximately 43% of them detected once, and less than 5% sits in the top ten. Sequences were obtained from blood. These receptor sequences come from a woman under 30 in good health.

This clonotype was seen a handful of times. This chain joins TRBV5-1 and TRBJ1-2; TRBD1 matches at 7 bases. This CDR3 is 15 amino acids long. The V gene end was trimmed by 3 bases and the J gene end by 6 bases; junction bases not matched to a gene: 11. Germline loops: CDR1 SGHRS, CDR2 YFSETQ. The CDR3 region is CASSWGTEGYDGYTF. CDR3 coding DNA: TGCGCCAGCAGCTGGGGGACAGAGGGGTACGATGGCTACACCTTC.

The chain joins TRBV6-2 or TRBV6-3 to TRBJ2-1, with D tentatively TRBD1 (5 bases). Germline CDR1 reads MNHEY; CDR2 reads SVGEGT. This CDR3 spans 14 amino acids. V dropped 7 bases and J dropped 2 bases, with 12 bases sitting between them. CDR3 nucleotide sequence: TGTGCCAGCAACTCCTGGGGCGCCTACAATGAGCAGTTCTTC. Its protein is CASNSWGAYNEQFF.

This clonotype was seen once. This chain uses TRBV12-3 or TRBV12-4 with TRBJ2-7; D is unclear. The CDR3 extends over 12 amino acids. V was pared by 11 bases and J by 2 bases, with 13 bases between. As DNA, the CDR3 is TGTGCCTCAGTGCCGTCTACCTACGAGCAGTACTTC. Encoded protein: CASVPSTYEQYF.

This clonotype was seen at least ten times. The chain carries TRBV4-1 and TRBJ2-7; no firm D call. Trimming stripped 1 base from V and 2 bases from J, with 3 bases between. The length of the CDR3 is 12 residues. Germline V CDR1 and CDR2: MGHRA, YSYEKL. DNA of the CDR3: TGCGCCAGCAGCCAAGGGGCCTACGAGCAGTACTTC. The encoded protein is CASSQGAYEQYF.

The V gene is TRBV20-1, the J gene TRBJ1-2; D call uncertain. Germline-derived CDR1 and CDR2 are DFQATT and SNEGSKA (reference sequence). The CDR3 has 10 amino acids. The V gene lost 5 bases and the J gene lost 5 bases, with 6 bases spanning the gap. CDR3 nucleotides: TGCAGTGCTTCCGAGTATGGCTACACCTTC. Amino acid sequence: CSASEYGYTF.

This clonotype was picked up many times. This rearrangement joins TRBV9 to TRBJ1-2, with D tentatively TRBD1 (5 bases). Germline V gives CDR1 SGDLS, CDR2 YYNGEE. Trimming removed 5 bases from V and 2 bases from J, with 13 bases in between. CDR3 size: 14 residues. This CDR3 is CASSPGGPNYGYTF. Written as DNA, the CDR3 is TGTGCCAGCAGTCCCGGGGGACCCAACTATGGCTACACCTTC.

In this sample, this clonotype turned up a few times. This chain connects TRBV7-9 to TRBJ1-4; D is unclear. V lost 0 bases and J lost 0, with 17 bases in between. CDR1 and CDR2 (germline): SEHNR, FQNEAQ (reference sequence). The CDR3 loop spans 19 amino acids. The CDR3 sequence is CASSLAGQASLPTNEKLFF. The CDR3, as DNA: TGTGCCAGCAGCTTAGCAGGGCAAGCCAGCCTCCCAACTAATGAAAAACTGTTTTTT.